This TCR beta chain was identified during a study of OX40 agonist ivuxolimab in advanced cancers. The data were produced by immunoSEQ multiplex PCR, yet TCRdb's version contains in-frame clones alone and is incomplete. Of some 22,000 clones listed, more than 70% are singletons. The CDR3 consists of 16 residues. This TCR derives from an adult with an advanced solid tumor such as melanoma, head and neck, liver or kidney cancer. The chain is built from TRBV5-2 and TRBJ1-2. TRBV5-2 is described as a pseudogene. The material was CD4+ or CD8+ T cells sorted from blood, obtained in a trial of the OX40 agonist ivuxolimab. The DNA for the CDR3 is TGTGCCAGCAAGCGCGTTCGAGTACGAAAGACCTATGGCTACACCTTC. This codes for CASKRVRVRKTYGYTF.